This TCR beta chain is drawn from a study of cytomegalovirus exposure and HLA in healthy donors. In its sample, this clone was seen a few times. Between the trimmed V and J ends, which lost 8 bases and 1 base, there was a span of 14 bases. The CDR3 is 14 amino acids. Germline CDR1 reads SEHNR; CDR2 reads FQNEAQ (reference sequence). PCR used 60 Vbeta primers and 13 Jbeta primers. Method: immunoSEQ multiplex PCR; TCRdb's copy keeps in-frame clones and lacks some. Of over 85,000 clones listed, 75% to 80% are singletons. This chain uses TRBV7-9 with TRBJ1-1, with no clear D. The specimen was PBMCs. The sequence came from a woman in her thirties or forties in good health and CMV-seronegative. In DNA, the CDR3 is TGTGCCAGCTTAAAAGGCAGGCAGAACACTGAAGCTTTCTTT. Translated: CASLKGRQNTEAFF.